The sequence of this TCR beta chain was determined in a study of blood T cells in healthy people across ages. Primed by a sample-barcoded 5' primer and a J-beta primer mix, a second PCR proceeded for roughly 7 to 12 cycles. TCRdb used MiXCR to reprocess the 5' RACE reads, holding one entry per CDR3 protein. Here the sample spans roughly 680,000 distinct CDR3 sequences, over 40% being singletons. J was trimmed by 11 bases and V by 6 bases; bases with no gene match: 17. Germline values: CDR1 MNHEY, CDR2 SVGAGI. The CDR3 loop spans 15 amino acids. In this sample, this clonotype turned up many times. A much larger clone sits a single nucleotide away, making a read error possible.

The chain has TRBV6-5 and TRBJ2-5; TRBD1 agrees at 8 bases. Sequenced input: blood. This sequence originates from a woman of 80 years or more in good health. The CDR3 sequence is CASRGFRQGTNEQYF. The CDR3 DNA reads TGTGCCAGCAGGGGATTCAGACAGGGGACGAATGAGCAGTACTTC.